The next 13 T cell receptor beta chains were all read from a single sample in a study of T cell responses to AZD1222 COVID-19 vaccine (dated by TCRdb to about 2021). Taken with the paper, the label for time point translates to: sample from adult after SARS-CoV-2 infection, after symptom onset. The library was generated by the immunoSEQ multiplex PCR assay. TCRdb took over this immuneACCESS table, retaining in-frame rearrangements with V and J assigned. Such tables are incomplete; in checked studies, under half of the missing clones stem from an unresolved V gene, and the remainder is unexplained. For this sample there are over 120,000 clones; around 92% appear just once. Of the sample, 9.5% to 15% falls within the top ten clones. The sample was peripheral blood, taken after recovery from COVID-19. Receptors were obtained from an adult who had recovered from COVID-19.

This chain links TRBV9 with TRBJ2-1; 8 positions agree with TRBD2. Germline V gives CDR1 SGDLS, CDR2 YYNGEE. This CDR3 has 16 residues. V was pared by 0 bases and J by 4 bases, with 6 bases of the junction left unmatched. In nucleotides, the CDR3 is TGTGCCAGCAGCGTAGAGGGCGGGAGGTCTTACAATGAGCAGTTCTTC. This codes for CASSVEGGRSYNEQFF. Combining the CDR3 with reference TRBV9 and TRBJ2-1 gives the whole variable domain DSGVTQTPKHLITATGQRVTLRCSPRSGDLSVYWYQQSLDQGLQFLIQYYNGEERAKGNILERFSAQQFPDLHSELNLSSLELGDSALYFCASSVEGGRSYNEQFFGPGTRLTVL.

This chain links TRBV30 with TRBJ1-1; TRBD1 is a possible D gene (6 bases). The V gene lost 4 bases and the J gene lost 2 bases, with 8 bases spanning the gap. CDR1 and CDR2 (germline): GTSNPN, SVGIG (reference sequence). The CDR3 has 12 amino acids. The CDR3 loop reads CAWNRANTEAFF. CDR3 DNA sequence: TGTGCCTGGAACAGGGCTAACACTGAAGCTTTCTTT. Complete variable domain (other parts from reference TRBV30 and TRBJ1-1): SQTIHQWPATLVQPVGSPLSLECTVEGTSNPNLYWYRQAAGRGLQLLFYSVGIGQISSEVPQNLSASRPQDRQFILSSKKLLLSDSGFYLCAWNRANTEAFFGQGTRLTVV.

Only a few counts were recorded for this clone. The rearrangement links TRBV5-8 to TRBJ1-2, with D perhaps TRBD1 (6 bases). This CDR3 spans 15 amino acids. The V gene's germline CDR1 is SGHTS and CDR2 YDEGEE. V lost 0 bases, J lost 7 bases, and 16 bases lay in between. The chain's CDR3 is CASSLVSGGLVGYTF. Written as DNA, the CDR3 is TGTGCCAGCAGCTTGGTTTCCGGGGGGCTGGTTGGCTACACCTTC.

The chain combines TRBV5-1 with TRBJ2-7; D unclear. There are 12 residues in the CDR3. CDR1 is SGHRS and CDR2 is YFSETQ in the germline V gene. Trimming took off 0 bases at V and 4 bases at J, with 5 bases between the two ends. CDR3 region: CASSLGEYEQYF. As DNA, the CDR3 is TGCGCCAGCAGCTTGGGCGAGTACGAGCAGTACTTC.

The chain carries TRBV27 and TRBJ1-2, with a weak D call TRBD1 (5 bases). This CDR3 is built from 13 residues. CDR1 is MNHEY, CDR2 SMNVEV, per germline (reference sequence). V lost 4 bases, J lost 4 bases, and 10 bases lay in between. CDR3 sequence (DNA): TGTGCCAGCAGTTCGCAAGACAGCTATGGCTACACCTTC. Translation: CASSSQDSYGYTF.

V is TRBV20-1 and J is TRBJ2-2, with 8 bases identical to TRBD2. CDR1 and CDR2 (germline): DFQATT, SNEGSKA (reference sequence). V shed 3 bases and J 7 bases; nucleotides not matched to a gene: 7. There are 14 residues in the CDR3. The CDR3 DNA reads as TGCAGTGCTAGTGGGACTAGGGGCTTCGGGGAGCTGTTTTTT. This codes for CSASGTRGFGELFF.

This clone has a single count. This chain uses TRBV5-1 with TRBJ2-7; unclear D gene. The CDR3 is made up of 15 amino acids. From germline, CDR1 is SGHRS and CDR2 YFSETQ. Trimming shortened V by 0 bases and J by 2 bases, and 12 bases separated the two germline ends. The CDR3 loop reads CASSLAGQKPYEQYF. Written as DNA, the CDR3 is TGCGCCAGCAGCTTGGCCGGCCAGAAGCCCTACGAGCAGTACTTC.

The rearrangement uses TRBV5-8 and TRBJ2-7; TRBD1 aligns across 7 bases. CDR3 size: 14 residues. Germline CDR1 reads SGHTS; CDR2 reads YDEGEE. V lost 6 bases and J lost 5; bases outside the gene matches: 11. The CDR3 region is CASNPTGRFHEQYF. The CDR3 DNA reads as TGTGCCAGCAACCCGACAGGGAGATTCCACGAGCAGTACTTC.

V gene TRBV12-3 or TRBV12-4 combines with J gene TRBJ1-1; D might be TRBD1 (5 bases). Between the trimmed V and J ends, which lost 6 bases and 8 bases, there was a span of 10 bases. The CDR3 spans 11 residues. This CDR3 is CASSRRGEAFF. In DNA, the CDR3 is TGTGCCAGCAGCCGACGGGGGGAAGCTTTCTTT.

The CDR3 nucleotides are TGTGCCAGCACCTTCTCCCGCGGGAGGGGGCCGCTCTACGAGCAGTACTTC. Its translation is CASTFSRGRGPLYEQYF. This chain joins TRBV7-8 and TRBJ2-7; 9 positions match TRBD2. V was clipped by 7 bases and J by 3 bases; unmatched bases: 16. The CDR3 covers 17 residues. From germline, CDR1 is SGHVS and CDR2 FQNEAQ.

Here the CDR3 DNA reads TGTGCCAGCAGCTTAGCCCGGAACAATGAGCAGTTCTTC. This codes for CASSLARNNEQFF. This chain uses TRBV7-2 with TRBJ2-1; D not resolved. CDR1 and CDR2 (germline): SGHTA, FQGNSA. This CDR3 contains 13 residues. Between the trimmed V and J ends, which lost 0 bases and 5 bases, there was a span of 5 bases.

The rearrangement uses TRBV11-2 and TRBJ2-7; 8 nucleotides align to TRBD2. The junction had 7 bases not matched to a gene; V was cut back by 4 bases and J by 5 bases. The CDR3 sequence is 14 residues long. CDR1 is SGHAT, CDR2 FQNNGV, per germline. The chain's CDR3 is CASSWTAGGDEQYF. The DNA of the CDR3 is TGTGCCAGCAGCTGGACGGCGGGAGGAGACGAGCAGTACTTC.

This chain links TRBV5-1 with TRBJ1-5; D may be TRBD1 (6 bases). The CDR3 covers 14 residues. Germline V lookup: CDR1 SGHRS, CDR2 YFSETQ. V dropped 4 bases and J dropped 3 bases, with 11 bases sitting between them. CDR3 nucleotides: TGCGCCAGCAGCCCGGGACATTCCAATCAGCCCCAGCATTTT. Translating gives CASSPGHSNQPQHF. The full variable domain, rest sourced from reference TRBV5-1 and TRBJ1-5, is KAGVTQTPRYLIKTRGQQVTLSCSPISGHRSVSWYQQTPGQGLQFLFEYFSETQRNKGNFPGRFSGRQFSNSRSEMNVSTLELGDSALYLCASSPGHSNQPQHFGDGTRLSIL.